This entry is about one T cell receptor beta chain. What it recognizes is unknown. The sample is drawn from a study of T cell responses to AZD1222 COVID-19 vaccine. The study, taken as a whole, reports: Reportedly, close to half of spike-specific TCRs are directed against unmutated variant regions. There were vaccine-associated CD4 TCRs across spike, dominant at 160-218 and 743-854.

The assay was immunoSEQ multiplex PCR, and TCRdb's table has in-frame clones only and misses some. This sample's table reports about 140,000 clones. The germline V gene encodes CDR1 SGHTS and CDR2 YDEGEE. This CDR3 has 13 amino acids. Trimming took off 1 base at V and 7 bases at J, with 11 bases between the two ends. Sequencing used peripheral blood. The TCR was taken from an adult in good health. The chain links TRBV5-8 to TRBJ1-2; D is unresolved. In nucleotides, the CDR3 is TGTGCCAGCAGCTTGAGGAGGGCGGCTGGCTACACCTTC. This gives the protein CASSLRRAAGYTF.